Here is one TCR beta chain with its context. The sample originates from a study of T cell changes during pregnancy in multiple sclerosis. Assay used: immunoSEQ multiplex PCR; TCRdb lists only in-frame clones, some missing. The sample shows 80,000 to 95,000 clones, 90% to 95% of them seen only once. Sequencing was performed on peripheral blood, taken in the second trimester of pregnancy. The TCR was taken from a female donor with multiple sclerosis, enrolled in a pregnancy study.

The CDR3 loop is CASSADRGTDTQYF. DNA for the CDR3: TGTGCCAGCAGCGCGGACAGGGGGACAGATACGCAGTATTTT. The rearrangement joins TRBV11-3 to TRBJ2-3; 10 bases align to TRBD1. V was pared by 5 bases and J by 3 bases, with 2 bases of the junction left unmatched. In germline, CDR1 is SGHNT, CDR2 YENEEA. This CDR3 contains 14 residues.